These 26 T cell receptor beta chains originate from one sample sequenced in a study of blood T cell repertoires in COVID-19. The protocol was immunoSEQ multiplex PCR, while the TCRdb copy is restricted to in-frame clones and leaves out a portion. The sample lists about 300,000 clones, approximately 88% occurring once. Sequencing input: peripheral blood. Receptor source: a woman aged 25 to 39 who had recovered from COVID-19.

This sequence joins TRBV3-1 (or the pseudogene TRBV3-2) and TRBJ2-7; 9 nucleotides line up with TRBD1. J lost 6 bases, V lost 2 bases, and 8 bases had no gene match. Looked up from germline, CDR1 is LGHDT and CDR2 is YNNKEL (reference sequence). CDR3 length: 15 residues. The DNA of the CDR3 is TGTGCCAGCAGCCAACTACCGGGACAGGGTTCCGAGCAGTACTTC. Translation gives CASSQLPGQGSEQYF.

The chain is built from TRBV28 and TRBJ1-2, with unresolved D. The CDR3 has 13 residues. From germline, CDR1 is MDHEN and CDR2 SYDVKM. The ends were cut back, 5 bases at V and 7 bases at J, with 14 bases in the middle. The CDR3 spells CASSGYPRSGYTF. The DNA of the CDR3 is TGTGCCAGCAGTGGGTATCCTAGGTCTGGCTACACCTTC.

The chain joins TRBV18 to TRBJ1-2; 9 bases fit TRBD1. V gave up 3 bases and J gave up 6 bases; unmatched junction bases: 2. The V gene's germline CDR1 is KGHSH and CDR2 LQKENI. The CDR3 covers 13 residues. In nucleotides, the CDR3 is TGTGCCAGCTCACCGGGACAGGGCAATGGCTACACCTTC. Translating it yields CASSPGQGNGYTF.

V is TRBV18 and J is TRBJ2-1; 8 bases match TRBD2. CDR1 KGHSH and CDR2 LQKENI come from the germline V gene. The CDR3 consists of 14 residues. Trimming cost V 1 base and J 5 bases; bases outside gene matches: 1. The CDR3 DNA follows: TGTGCCAGCTCACCACTAGCGGGAAACAATGAGCAGTTCTTC. Protein: CASSPLAGNNEQFF. Full variable domain (outside the CDR3, taken from reference TRBV18 and TRBJ2-1): NAGVMQNPRHLVRRRGQEARLRCSPMKGHSHVYWYRQLPEEGLKFMVYLQKENIIDESGMPKERFSAEFPKEGPSILRIQQVVRGDSAAYFCASSPLAGNNEQFFGPGTRLTVL.

The chain combines TRBV13 with TRBJ1-2, with TRBD1 matching 12 bases. Germline values: CDR1 PRHDT, CDR2 FYEKMQ (reference sequence). Unmatched junction bases numbered 5, after V lost 5 bases and J lost 4 bases. The CDR3 totals 15 residues. Here the CDR3 DNA reads TGTGCCAGCAGCAAGGGACAGGGGGCTGGCTATGGCTACACCTTC. It codes for CASSKGQGAGYGYTF.

The J gene is TRBJ2-3, the V gene TRBV15; D uncertain. Germline V CDR1 and CDR2: LNHNV, YYDKDF (reference sequence). The CDR3 contains 13 residues. With 6 bases removed from V and 8 bases from J, the gap between germline ends came to 15 bases. CDR3: CATSLNLRGTQYF. CDR3 DNA: TGTGCCACCAGTTTGAACCTGCGAGGTACGCAGTATTTT.

In this sample, this clone turned up once. This chain joins TRBV6-5 and TRBJ2-2; 7 bases are a match to TRBD1. Unmatched junction bases numbered 4, after V lost 6 bases and J lost 6 bases. The CDR3 runs 13 residues. Looked up from germline, CDR1 is MNHEY and CDR2 is SVGAGI. The CDR3 DNA follows: TGTGCCAGCAGAGGCCAGGGGGCCGGGGAGCTGTTTTTT. Translated: CASRGQGAGELFF.

This clone is a singleton in its sample. CDR3 protein: CASTRSGGSTEAFF. In nucleotides, the CDR3 is TGTGCCAGCACCCGATCTGGGGGGAGCACTGAAGCTTTCTTT. The chain joins TRBV3-1 (or the pseudogene TRBV3-2) to TRBJ1-1, with D possibly being TRBD1 (5 bases). The germline V and J ends were trimmed by 7 bases and 4 bases, with 16 bases remaining between them. From germline, CDR1 is LGHDT and CDR2 YNNKEL (reference sequence). The CDR3 sequence is 14 residues long.

The rearrangement links TRBV6-6 to TRBJ1-6, with D possibly being TRBD1 (6 bases). CDR1 is MNHNY, CDR2 SVGAGI, per germline (reference sequence). This CDR3 is 14 amino acids long. The V gene lost 3 bases and the J gene lost 6 bases, with 9 bases spanning the gap. The CDR3 spells CASSYGTPNSPLHF. The CDR3 DNA is TGTGCCAGCAGTTATGGGACACCTAATTCACCCCTCCACTTT.

The chain couples TRBV18 to TRBJ1-2, with D possibly TRBD1 on 5 matching bases. The V end was cut by 3 bases, the J end by 7 bases, with 21 bases between. The CDR3 contains 16 residues. Per germline, CDR1 KGHSH and CDR2 LQKENI. The CDR3 bases are TGTGCCAGCTCACCGCGGACTACCGACAGTGGTGGTGGCTACACCTTC. Its protein is CASSPRTTDSGGGYTF.

V is TRBV3-1 (or the pseudogene TRBV3-2) and J is TRBJ2-1; TRBD1 matches 8 bases. With 4 bases clipped from V and 6 bases from J, the junction kept 5 bases outside the gene matches. The CDR3 loop spans 14 amino acids. Looked up from germline, CDR1 is LGHDT and CDR2 is YNNKEL (reference sequence). The CDR3 sequence is CASSRSDRVNEQFF. The CDR3 DNA is TGTGCCAGCAGCCGCTCGGACAGGGTCAATGAGCAGTTCTTC.

The rearrangement uses TRBV28 and TRBJ2-1; D might be TRBD2 (6 bases). V was cut by 5 bases and J by 6 bases, with 17 bases left in between. CDR3 length equals 15 residues. CDR1 and CDR2 (germline): MDHEN, SYDVKM. The CDR3 DNA reads as TGTGCCAGCAGTGCCGAAGGGAGGTTCCGCAATGAGCAGTTCTTC. Translating gives CASSAEGRFRNEQFF.

In this sample, this clone turned up once. V gene TRBV9 combines with J gene TRBJ2-7; maybe TRBD1 (6 bases). The germline V gene encodes CDR1 SGDLS and CDR2 YYNGEE. V was cut by 8 bases and J by 0 bases, with 12 bases left in between. The CDR3 length is 13 residues. The DNA of the CDR3 is TGTGCCAGTAGCAGGGGAAGCTCCTACGAGCAGTACTTC. It translates to CASSRGSSYEQYF.

The chain combines TRBV5-1 with TRBJ2-1; D not resolved. V was cut by 1 base and J by 8 bases, with 10 bases left in between. Germline lookup yields CDR1 SGHRS and CDR2 YFSETQ. This CDR3 spans 13 amino acids. CDR3 region: CASSLLLSDEQFF. The CDR3 DNA reads TGCGCCAGCAGCTTGTTGCTGAGCGATGAGCAGTTCTTC.

The rearrangement joins TRBV19 to TRBJ1-2; maybe TRBD1 (6 bases). Trimming left V 4 bases short and J 4 bases short, with 10 bases between. From germline, CDR1 is LNHDA and CDR2 SQIVND (reference sequence). There are 13 residues in the CDR3. The CDR3 region has the DNA TGTGCCAGTAGTAACGACAGGAGCTATGGCTACACCTTC. Translation: CASSNDRSYGYTF.

V and J are TRBV5-6 and TRBJ1-2; D is perhaps TRBD1 (6 bases). CDR1 is SGHDT and CDR2 is YYEEEE in the germline V gene. Trimming took 5 bases from V and 8 from J, leaving 16 bases between them. The CDR3 has 13 residues. Written as DNA, the CDR3 is TGTGCCAGCAGACCTCAGGGGATGGAGGGCTACACCTTC. Residues: CASRPQGMEGYTF.

The chain has TRBV15 and TRBJ1-6; TRBD1 is a possible D gene (6 bases). The V gene lost 10 bases and the J gene lost 4 bases, with 14 bases spanning the gap. Per the germline V gene, CDR1 is LNHNV and CDR2 is YYDKDF (reference sequence). CDR3 length equals 14 residues. This CDR3 is CAIARDTYNSPLHF. The CDR3, as DNA: TGTGCCATTGCCCGGGACACATATAATTCACCCCTCCACTTT. Filled out from reference TRBV15 and TRBJ1-6, the complete variable domain reads DAMVIQNPRYQVTQFGKPVTLSCSQTLNHNVMYWYQQKSSQAPKLLFHYYDKDFNNEADTPDNFQSRRPNTSFCFLDIRSPGLGDTAMYLCAIARDTYNSPLHFGNGTRLTVT.

The chain recombines TRBV25-1 with TRBJ2-1; D uncertain. With 5 bases removed from V and 4 bases from J, the gap between germline ends came to 3 bases. The CDR3 covers 11 residues. In germline, CDR1 is MGHDK, CDR2 SYGVNS. The chain's CDR3 is CASSRYNEQFF. The DNA of the CDR3 is TGTGCCAGCAGTCGGTACAATGAGCAGTTCTTC. The full variable domain, its missing parts supplied by reference TRBV25-1 and TRBJ2-1, is EADIYQTPRYLVIGTGKKITLECSQTMGHDKMYWYQQDPGMELHLIHYSYGVNSTEKGDLSSESTVSRIRTEHFPLTLESARPSHTSQYLCASSRYNEQFFGPGTRLTVL.

The V gene is TRBV7-9, the J gene TRBJ1-3; 9 nucleotides match TRBD1. The CDR3 is made up of 15 amino acids. V trimming: 6 bases; J trimming: 8 bases; junction bases outside the gene matches: 11. Per germline, CDR1 SEHNR and CDR2 FQNEAQ (reference sequence). The CDR3 DNA reads TGTGCCAGCAGTCCCCCGGGACAGGGAGGCCACACCATATATTTT. The encoded protein is CASSPPGQGGHTIYF. The full variable domain, rest sourced from reference TRBV7-9 and TRBJ1-3, is DTGVSQNPRHKITKRGQNVTFRCDPISEHNRLYWYRQTLGQGPEFLTYFQNEAQLEKSRLLSDRFSAERPKGSFSTLEIQRTEQGDSAMYLCASSPPGQGGHTIYFGEGSWLTVV.

This chain links TRBV20-1 with TRBJ2-5, with D uncertain. The CDR3 totals 11 residues. The germline CDR1 and CDR2 sequences are DFQATT and SNEGSKA (reference sequence). Trimming removed 3 bases from V and 2 bases from J, with 4 bases in between. The DNA for the CDR3 is TGCAGTGCTAGCGGTCAAGAGACCCAGTACTTC. This encodes CSASGQETQYF.

The rearrangement links TRBV28 to TRBJ2-1; TRBD2 agrees at 11 bases. The J segment lost 8 bases and the V segment lost 8 bases, leaving 8 bases of the junction unmatched. From germline, CDR1 is MDHEN and CDR2 SYDVKM. CDR3 size: 14 residues. The DNA of the CDR3 is TGTGCCAGCCAAATTAGCGGGGGGGCATATGAGCAGTTCTTC. As protein: CASQISGGAYEQFF.

Note on this clone: Sequence at one end of the junction differs from germline and may be a read error. The chain links TRBV3-1 (or the pseudogene TRBV3-2) to TRBJ2-1, with 10 bases identical to TRBD2. The germline CDR1 and CDR2 sequences are LGHDT and YNNKEL (reference sequence). CDR3 length: 15 residues. In nucleotides, the CDR3 is TGTGCCAGCAGACAAGAACGAGCGGGGGGGGAAGAGCAGTTCTTC. Translation gives CASRQERAGGEEQFF.

The chain is built from TRBV15 and TRBJ1-3; D is unresolved. From germline, CDR1 is LNHNV and CDR2 YYDKDF (reference sequence). Trimming took off 0 bases at V and 0 bases at J, with 9 bases between the two ends. The CDR3 length is 16 residues. This CDR3 reads CATSRDLAVSGNTIYF. CDR3 sequence (DNA): TGTGCCACCAGCAGAGATCTGGCGGTCTCTGGAAACACCATATATTTT.

This chain connects TRBV2 to TRBJ2-7; no clear D gene. V was trimmed by 2 bases and J by 3 bases, leaving 14 bases between them. Germline lookup yields CDR1 SNHLY and CDR2 FYNNEI. The CDR3 is made up of 15 amino acids. The CDR3 DNA sequence: TGTGCCAGCAGTGAACGGTCGGCAGGATTCTACGAGCAGTACTTC. Encoded protein: CASSERSAGFYEQYF.

The chain recombines TRBV5-1 with TRBJ2-7; 10 bases fit TRBD1. The J segment lost 3 bases and the V segment lost 4 bases, leaving 7 bases of the junction unmatched. The CDR3 has 15 amino acids. Germline V gives CDR1 SGHRS, CDR2 YFSETQ. Here the CDR3 DNA reads TGCGCCAGCAGCCCGACCGGGACAGGGGTCTACGAGCAGTACTTC. Its translation: CASSPTGTGVYEQYF. Full variable domain (outside the CDR3, taken from reference TRBV5-1 and TRBJ2-7): KAGVTQTPRYLIKTRGQQVTLSCSPISGHRSVSWYQQTPGQGLQFLFEYFSETQRNKGNFPGRFSGRQFSNSRSEMNVSTLELGDSALYLCASSPTGTGVYEQYFGPGTRLTVT.

This clone was picked up one time. The chain uses TRBV7-9 and TRBJ2-4; 8 nucleotides align to TRBD1. The trim removed 2 bases at V and 8 bases at J, leaving 8 bases unmatched. The CDR3 spans 15 residues. Germline CDR1 reads SEHNR; CDR2 reads FQNEAQ (reference sequence). CDR3 DNA: TGTGCCAGCAGCTTAACGGACAGGGACGGGGACATTCAGTACTTC. It yields the protein CASSLTDRDGDIQYF.